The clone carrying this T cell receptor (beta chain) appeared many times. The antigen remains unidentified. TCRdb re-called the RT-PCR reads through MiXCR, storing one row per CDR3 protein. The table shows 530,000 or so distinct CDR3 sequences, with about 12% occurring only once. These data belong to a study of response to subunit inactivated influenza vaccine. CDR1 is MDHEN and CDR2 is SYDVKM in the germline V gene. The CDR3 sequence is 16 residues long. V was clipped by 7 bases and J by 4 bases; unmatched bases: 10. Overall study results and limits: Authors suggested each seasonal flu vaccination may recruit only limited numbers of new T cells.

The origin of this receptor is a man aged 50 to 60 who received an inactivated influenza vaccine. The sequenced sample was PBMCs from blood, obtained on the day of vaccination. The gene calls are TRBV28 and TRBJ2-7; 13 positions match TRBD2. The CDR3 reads CASKPVGLAGVYEQYF. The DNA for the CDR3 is TGTGCCAGCAAACCGGTAGGACTAGCGGGAGTATACGAGCAGTACTTC.